The rows below give T cell receptor beta chains drawn from one sample of a study of blood T cell repertoires in COVID-19. Method: immunoSEQ multiplex PCR; TCRdb's copy keeps in-frame clones and lacks some. The sample consists of around 300,000 clones, around 89% of them appearing once. The material sequenced was peripheral blood. All receptors come from a woman between 50 and 59 years old with active or convalescent COVID-19. CDR3s include the opening cysteine and the closing phenylalanine or tryptophan. D genes are given only for firm matches. Not all rows give a size; the values are once, few, many and, for expanded clones, a class.

CDR3 protein	CDR3 DNA	J gene	V gene	CDR3 length	clone size	D gene
CASSSGQGTYNEQFF	TGTGCCAGCAGCTCGGGACAGGGGACCTACAATGAGCAGTTCTTC	TRBJ2-1	TRBV5-4	15	.	TRBD1
CASSHRTSGRGDEQYF	TGCGCCAGCAGCCATCGGACTAGCGGGAGGGGGGACGAGCAGTACTTC	TRBJ2-7	TRBV4-3	16	.	TRBD2
CASSPGINEKLFF	TGTGCCAGCAGCCCCGGGATTAATGAAAAACTGTTTTTT	TRBJ1-4	TRBV7-2	13	.	.
CASRASGGAGTEAFF	TGCGCCAGCAGGGCCTCAGGGGGCGCGGGGACTGAAGCTTTCTTT	TRBJ1-1	TRBV5-1	15	once	TRBD1
CASSGYSNSYNEQFF	TGTGCCAGCAGCGGCTACAGCAACTCCTACAATGAGCAGTTCTTC	TRBJ2-1	TRBV9	15	.	.
CSVAAGQRGEQFF	TGCAGCGTTGCGGCGGGCCAGCGGGGTGAGCAGTTCTTC	TRBJ2-1	TRBV29-1	13	.	TRBD2
CASSYRGGLEQFF	TGTGCCAGCAGTTACCGAGGGGGCCTTGAGCAGTTCTTC	TRBJ2-1	TRBV6-5	13	.	TRBD1
CSVAGGASVGYTF	TGCAGCGTGGCAGGGGGCGCGTCAGTTGGCTACACCTTC	TRBJ1-2	TRBV29-1	13	.	TRBD1
CASSPPQAMNTEAFF	TGCGCCAGCAGCCCACCCCAGGCAATGAACACTGAAGCTTTCTTT	TRBJ1-1	TRBV5-1	15	.	.
CAISESTEQETQYF	TGTGCCATCAGTGAGTCGACAGAGCAAGAGACCCAGTACTTC	TRBJ2-5	TRBV10-3	14	.	.
CASSDRTHSYEQYF	TGTGCCAGCAGTGATAGGACTCACTCCTACGAGCAGTACTTC	TRBJ2-7	TRBV2	14	.	.
CASSYRLAGEQYF	TGTGCCAGCAGTTACAGGCTAGCCGGGGAGCAGTACTTC	TRBJ2-7	TRBV6-5	13	.	.
CASSQDIEGSTNEKLFF	TGCGCCAGCAGCCAAGATATCGAGGGATCAACTAATGAAAAACTGTTTTTT	TRBJ1-4	TRBV4-1	17	.	.
CASSFSGGLNTEAFF	TGTGCCAGCAGTTTTTCGGGGGGATTGAACACTGAAGCTTTCTTT	TRBJ1-1	TRBV28	15	.	.
CASSRDSANYGYTF	TGTGCCAGTAGTCGGGACAGCGCTAACTATGGCTACACCTTC	TRBJ1-2	TRBV19	14	.	TRBD1
CASSPLAGGSTDTQYF	TGCGCCAGCAGCCCCCTAGCGGGAGGTAGCACAGATACGCAGTATTTT	TRBJ2-3	TRBV4-1	16	.	TRBD2
CASSPSGQGMPNEKLFF	TGTGCCAGCAGCCCCTCGGGACAGGGAATGCCTAATGAAAAACTGTTTTTT	TRBJ1-4	TRBV7-6	17	.	TRBD1
CASSEGALSYSPLHF	TGTGCCAGCAGCGAGGGGGCCCTTTCCTATTCACCCCTCCACTTT	TRBJ1-6	TRBV9	15	.	TRBD1
CSSYRGSNTEAFF	TGCAGCTCCTACAGGGGCTCGAACACTGAAGCTTTCTTT	TRBJ1-1	TRBV29-1	13	.	TRBD1
CASSPDSNRGAEQHF	TGTGCCAGCTCACCAGACTCAAACAGGGGGGCCGAGCAGCACTTC	TRBJ2-7	TRBV18	15	.	TRBD1
CASSSGAPGVYGYTF	TGTGCCAGCAGTTCCGGGGCTCCGGGGGTATATGGCTACACCTTC	TRBJ1-2	TRBV27	15	.	.
CASSLIAKETQYF	TGTGCCAGCAGTTTGATAGCGAAAGAGACCCAGTACTTC	TRBJ2-5	TRBV12-3/TRBV12-4	13	.	.
CASSELGQGVTEAFF	TGTGCCAGCAGTGAATTGGGACAGGGGGTCACTGAAGCTTTCTTT	TRBJ1-1	TRBV6-1	15	.	TRBD1
CASSRTGARGGYTF	TGTGCCAGCAGCCGGACAGGGGCGCGAGGTGGCTACACCTTC	TRBJ1-2	TRBV3-1/TRBV3-2	14	.	TRBD1
CASSLGDTYYEQYF	TGTGCCAGCAGCTTGGGGGACACATACTACGAGCAGTACTTC	TRBJ2-7	TRBV5-4	14	.	.
CASSTRGSVDNQPQHF	TGTGCCAGTAGTACCCGAGGGAGTGTCGACAATCAGCCCCAGCATTTT	TRBJ1-5	TRBV19	16	.	.
CASSQEPEPLAGTRPFSYEQYF	TGTGCCAGCAGCCAGGAGCCCGAGCCGCTAGCGGGAACCCGACCTTTCTCCTACGAGCAGTACTTC	TRBJ2-7	TRBV4-2	22	.	TRBD2
CARSPHRQAGTEAFF	TGTGCCAGAAGCCCCCATCGGCAGGCAGGCACTGAAGCTTTCTTT	TRBJ1-1	TRBV5-3	15	.	.
CSVEPSGNSDTQYF	TGCAGCGTTGAACCTAGCGGGAATTCAGATACGCAGTATTTT	TRBJ2-3	TRBV29-1	14	.	TRBD2
CSASLGEQFF	TGCAGTGCTAGCCTCGGGGAGCAGTTCTTC	TRBJ2-1	TRBV20-1	10	.	.
CASSLTTGRTTEAFF	TGTGCCAGCAGCCTTACGACAGGGAGGACCACTGAAGCTTTCTTT	TRBJ1-1	TRBV5-8	15	.	TRBD1
CASSAGTWGYEQYF	TGTGCCAGCAGCGCCGGGACTTGGGGCTACGAGCAGTACTTC	TRBJ2-7	TRBV9	14	.	.
CASSFGPAPKETQYF	TGTGCCAGCAGTTTCGGTCCCGCCCCTAAAGAGACCCAGTACTTC	TRBJ2-5	TRBV7-3	15	.	.
CASSFSGTGYVSDGYTF	TGTGCCAGCAGCTTCTCCGGGACAGGGTATGTTTCGGACGGCTACACCTTC	TRBJ1-2	TRBV7-6	17	.	TRBD1
CASSLHGNQPQHF	TGTGCCAGCAGCTTACATGGCAATCAGCCCCAGCATTTT	TRBJ1-5	TRBV11-1	13	.	.
CASSERTGFGIQPQHF	TGTGCCAGCAGCGAACGGACAGGGTTCGGGATACAGCCCCAGCATTTT	TRBJ1-5	TRBV7-6	16	.	TRBD1
CASSSGGATEAFF	TGTGCCAGCAGCTCAGGGGGCGCAACTGAAGCTTTCTTT	TRBJ1-1	TRBV7-9	13	.	TRBD1
CASSLMAGVDNQPQHF	TGTGCCAGCAGCTTAATGGCAGGGGTCGACAATCAGCCCCAGCATTTT	TRBJ1-5	TRBV7-9	16	.	.
CASSLGTYYGYTF	TGTGCCAGCAGCTTAGGAACATACTATGGCTACACCTTC	TRBJ1-2	TRBV7-8	13	.	.
CASSPGQGDGYTF	TGTGCCAGCAGTCCCGGACAGGGGGATGGCTACACCTTC	TRBJ1-2	TRBV12-3/TRBV12-4	13	.	TRBD1
CASSLTVWAFQDLETQYF	TGTGCCAGCAGTTTAACAGTATGGGCTTTTCAAGATTTGGAGACCCAGTACTTC	TRBJ2-5	TRBV28	18	.	.
CASSPPSRASQETQYF	TGTGCCAGCTCACCACCATCGAGGGCTAGCCAAGAGACCCAGTACTTC	TRBJ2-5	TRBV18	16	.	.
CATSDVGTRRYNEQFF	TGTGCCACCAGCGACGTCGGGACTCGAAGATACAATGAGCAGTTCTTC	TRBJ2-1	TRBV15	16	.	.
CASRLQGLGYTF	TGTGCCAGCAGGTTACAGGGGCTTGGCTACACCTTC	TRBJ1-2	TRBV6-5	12	.	TRBD1
CAWSGGQGNTEAFF	TGTGCCTGGAGTGGGGGACAGGGTAACACTGAAGCTTTCTTT	TRBJ1-1	TRBV30	14	.	TRBD1
CASSIQGLGHQETQYF	TGTGCCAGCAGTATCCAGGGACTGGGGCACCAAGAGACCCAGTACTTC	TRBJ2-5	TRBV6-6	16	.	.
CASSHPDRGYEQYF	TGTGCCAGCAGCCATCCGGACAGAGGCTACGAGCAGTACTTC	TRBJ2-7	TRBV5-5	14	.	.
CASSPGLAGETQYF	TGTGCCAGCAGTCCTGGACTAGCGGGAGAGACCCAGTACTTC	TRBJ2-5	TRBV27	14	.	TRBD2
CASSPFSSGYTDTQYF	TGTGCCAGCAGCCCTTTCTCTAGCGGCTACACAGATACGCAGTATTTT	TRBJ2-3	TRBV11-1	16	.	TRBD2
CASSRDRGWDNYGYTF	TGTGCCAGCAGCCGAGATCGGGGGTGGGATAACTATGGCTACACCTTC	TRBJ1-2	TRBV9	16	once	.
CASSLWASGGRDTQYF	TGTGCCAGCAGCTTGTGGGCTAGCGGGGGGAGGGATACGCAGTATTTT	TRBJ2-3	TRBV5-6	16	.	TRBD2
CASSSTGAQNTGELFF	TGTGCCAGCAGCTCCACAGGGGCCCAGAACACCGGGGAGCTGTTTTTT	TRBJ2-2	TRBV7-2	16	.	TRBD1
CASSATGGARGTEAFF	TGTGCCAGCAGCGCAACAGGGGGCGCGAGGGGGACTGAAGCTTTCTTT	TRBJ1-1	TRBV7-2	16	few	TRBD1
CATSGVGLSYNEQFF	TGTGCCACCTCTGGGGTGGGACTAAGTTACAATGAGCAGTTCTTC	TRBJ2-1	TRBV2	15	.	TRBD2
CASSLSRSGYEQYF	TGTGCCAGCAGCTTGTCTAGGAGTGGCTACGAGCAGTACTTC	TRBJ2-7	TRBV7-2	14	.	.
CASSARQTYEQYF	TGCGCCAGCAGCGCCCGACAGACCTACGAGCAGTACTTC	TRBJ2-7	TRBV4-1	13	.	.